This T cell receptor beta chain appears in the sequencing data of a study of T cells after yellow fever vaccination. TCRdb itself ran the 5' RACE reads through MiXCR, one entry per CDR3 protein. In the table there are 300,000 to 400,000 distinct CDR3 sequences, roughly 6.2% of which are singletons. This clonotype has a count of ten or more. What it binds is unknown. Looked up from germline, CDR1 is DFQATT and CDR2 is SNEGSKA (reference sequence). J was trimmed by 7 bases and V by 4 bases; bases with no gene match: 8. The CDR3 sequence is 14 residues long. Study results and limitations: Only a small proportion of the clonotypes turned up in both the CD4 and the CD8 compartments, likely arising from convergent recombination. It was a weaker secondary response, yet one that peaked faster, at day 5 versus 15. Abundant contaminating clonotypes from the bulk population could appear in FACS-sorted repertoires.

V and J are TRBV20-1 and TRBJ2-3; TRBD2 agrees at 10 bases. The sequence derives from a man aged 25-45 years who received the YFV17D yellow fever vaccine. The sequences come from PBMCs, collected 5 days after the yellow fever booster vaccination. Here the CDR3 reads CSAITSGILNTQYF. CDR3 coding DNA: TGCAGTGCTATTACTAGCGGGATATTGAATACGCAGTATTTT.